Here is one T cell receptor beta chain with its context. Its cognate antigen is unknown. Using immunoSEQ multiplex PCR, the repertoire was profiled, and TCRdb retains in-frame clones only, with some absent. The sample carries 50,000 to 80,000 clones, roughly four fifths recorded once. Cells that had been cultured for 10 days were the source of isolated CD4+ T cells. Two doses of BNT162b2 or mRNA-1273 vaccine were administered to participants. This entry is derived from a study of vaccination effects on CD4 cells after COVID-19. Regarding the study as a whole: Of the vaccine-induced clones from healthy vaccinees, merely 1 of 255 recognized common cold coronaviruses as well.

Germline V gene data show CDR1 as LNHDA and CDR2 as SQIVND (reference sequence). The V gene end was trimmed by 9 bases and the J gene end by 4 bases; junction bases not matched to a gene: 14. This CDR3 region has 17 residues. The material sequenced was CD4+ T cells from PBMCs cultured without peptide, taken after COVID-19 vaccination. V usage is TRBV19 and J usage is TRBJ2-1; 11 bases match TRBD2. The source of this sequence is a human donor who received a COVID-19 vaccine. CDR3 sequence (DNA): TGTGCCAGCACGGGTCTGATAGCGGGGGGGACATACAATGAGCAGTTCTTC. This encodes CASTGLIAGGTYNEQFF.